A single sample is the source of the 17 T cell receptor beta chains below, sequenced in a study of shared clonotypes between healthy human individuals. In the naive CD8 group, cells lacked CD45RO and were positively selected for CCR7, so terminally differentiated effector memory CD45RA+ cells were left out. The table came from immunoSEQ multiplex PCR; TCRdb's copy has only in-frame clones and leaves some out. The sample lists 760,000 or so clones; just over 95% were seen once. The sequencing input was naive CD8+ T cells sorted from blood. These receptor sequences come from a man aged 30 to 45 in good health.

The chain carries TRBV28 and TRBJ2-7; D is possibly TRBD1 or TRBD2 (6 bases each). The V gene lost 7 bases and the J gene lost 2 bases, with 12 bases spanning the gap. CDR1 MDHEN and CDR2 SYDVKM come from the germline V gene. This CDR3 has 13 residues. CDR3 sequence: CASKRGETYEQYF. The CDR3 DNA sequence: TGTGCCAGCAAGAGGGGGGAGACCTACGAGCAGTACTTC.

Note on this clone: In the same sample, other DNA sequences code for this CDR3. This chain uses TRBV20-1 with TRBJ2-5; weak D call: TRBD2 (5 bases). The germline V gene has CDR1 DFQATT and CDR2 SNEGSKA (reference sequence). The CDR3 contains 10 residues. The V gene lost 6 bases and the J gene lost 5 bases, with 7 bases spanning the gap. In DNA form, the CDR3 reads TGCAGTGCCCAGCGGGAGACCCAGTACTTC. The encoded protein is CSAQRETQYF.

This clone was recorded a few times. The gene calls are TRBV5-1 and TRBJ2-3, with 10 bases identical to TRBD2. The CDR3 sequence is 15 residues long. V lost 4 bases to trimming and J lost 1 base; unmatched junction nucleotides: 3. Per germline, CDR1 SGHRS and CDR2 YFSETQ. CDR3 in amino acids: CASSNSGRGTDTQYF. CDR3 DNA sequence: TGCGCCAGCAGCAACAGCGGGAGGGGCACAGATACGCAGTATTTT.

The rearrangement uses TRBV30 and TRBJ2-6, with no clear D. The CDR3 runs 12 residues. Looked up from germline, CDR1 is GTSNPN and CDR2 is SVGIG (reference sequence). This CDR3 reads CALPSGANVLTF. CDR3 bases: TGTGCATTACCCTCTGGGGCCAACGTCCTGACTTTC.

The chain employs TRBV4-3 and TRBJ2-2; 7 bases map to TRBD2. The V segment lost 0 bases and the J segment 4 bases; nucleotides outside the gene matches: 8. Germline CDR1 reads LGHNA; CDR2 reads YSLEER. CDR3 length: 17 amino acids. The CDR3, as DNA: TGCGCCAGCAGCCAAGACCGGGGCGGGAGAATCACCGGGGAGCTGTTTTTT. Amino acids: CASSQDRGGRITGELFF.

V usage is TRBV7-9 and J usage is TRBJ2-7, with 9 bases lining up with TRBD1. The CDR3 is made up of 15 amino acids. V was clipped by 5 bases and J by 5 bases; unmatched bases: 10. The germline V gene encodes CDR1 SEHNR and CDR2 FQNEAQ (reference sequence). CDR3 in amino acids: CASSRRDRDFDEQYF. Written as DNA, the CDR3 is TGTGCCAGCAGCCGCCGGGACAGGGATTTCGACGAGCAGTACTTC.

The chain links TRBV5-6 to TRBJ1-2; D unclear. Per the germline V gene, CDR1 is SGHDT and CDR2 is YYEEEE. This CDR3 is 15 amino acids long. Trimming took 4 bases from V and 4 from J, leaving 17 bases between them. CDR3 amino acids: CASSPSSVGFYGYTF. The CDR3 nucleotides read TGTGCCAGCAGCCCCTCGAGTGTTGGATTCTATGGCTACACCTTC.

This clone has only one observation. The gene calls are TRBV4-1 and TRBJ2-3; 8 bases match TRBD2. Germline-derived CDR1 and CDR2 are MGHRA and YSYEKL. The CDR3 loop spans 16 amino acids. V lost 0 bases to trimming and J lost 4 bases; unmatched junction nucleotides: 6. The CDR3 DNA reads TGCGCCAGCAGCCAAGAGCCGACCGGGAGGGCAGATACGCAGTATTTT. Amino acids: CASSQEPTGRADTQYF.

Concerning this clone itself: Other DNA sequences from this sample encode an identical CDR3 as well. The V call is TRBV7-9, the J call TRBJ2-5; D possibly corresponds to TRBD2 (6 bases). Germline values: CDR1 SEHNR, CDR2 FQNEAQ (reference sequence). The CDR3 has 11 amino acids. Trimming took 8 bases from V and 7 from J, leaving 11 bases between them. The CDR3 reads CASSPGGTQYF. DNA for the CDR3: TGTGCCAGCTCTCCCGGGGGGACCCAGTACTTC.

The CDR3 coding sequence is TGCGCCAGCAGCCAAGATGGCCCCCCTGTGAACACTGAAGCTTTCTTT. Encoded protein: CASSQDGPPVNTEAFF. The chain links TRBV4-1 to TRBJ1-1; the D is unclear. Per the germline V gene, CDR1 is MGHRA and CDR2 is YSYEKL. V lost 0 bases to trimming and J lost 0 bases, with 11 bases between them. This CDR3 has 16 amino acids.

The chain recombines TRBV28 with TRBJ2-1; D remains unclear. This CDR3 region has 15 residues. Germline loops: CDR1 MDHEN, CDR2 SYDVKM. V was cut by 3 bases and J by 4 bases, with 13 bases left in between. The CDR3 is CASSFGLRQYNEQFF. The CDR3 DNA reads TGTGCCAGCAGTTTTGGCTTGAGACAATACAATGAGCAGTTCTTC.

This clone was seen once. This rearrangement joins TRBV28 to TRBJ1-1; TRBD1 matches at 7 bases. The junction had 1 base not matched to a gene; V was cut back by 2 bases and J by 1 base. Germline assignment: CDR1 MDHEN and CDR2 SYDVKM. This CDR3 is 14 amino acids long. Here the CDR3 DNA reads TGTGCCAGCAGTTTAAGACAGGGGAACACTGAAGCTTTCTTT. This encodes CASSLRQGNTEAFF.

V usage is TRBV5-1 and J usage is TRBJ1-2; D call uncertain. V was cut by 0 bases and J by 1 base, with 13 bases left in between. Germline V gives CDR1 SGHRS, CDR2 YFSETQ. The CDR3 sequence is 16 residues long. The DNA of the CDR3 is TGCGCCAGCAGCTTGGAAGCACAGACGAATAACTATGGCTACACCTTC. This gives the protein CASSLEAQTNNYGYTF.

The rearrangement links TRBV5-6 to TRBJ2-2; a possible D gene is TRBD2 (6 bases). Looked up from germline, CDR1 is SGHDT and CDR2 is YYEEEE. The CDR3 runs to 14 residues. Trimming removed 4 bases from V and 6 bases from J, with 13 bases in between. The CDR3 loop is CASSLRLVAGELFF. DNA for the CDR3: TGTGCCAGCAGCCTGCGACTAGTCGCCGGGGAGCTGTTTTTT.

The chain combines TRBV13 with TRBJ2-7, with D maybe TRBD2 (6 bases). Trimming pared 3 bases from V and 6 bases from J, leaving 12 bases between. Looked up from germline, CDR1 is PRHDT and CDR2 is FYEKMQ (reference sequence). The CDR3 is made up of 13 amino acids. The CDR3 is CASSLGTSREQYF. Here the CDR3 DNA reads TGTGCCAGCAGCTTGGGGACTTCACGCGAGCAGTACTTC.

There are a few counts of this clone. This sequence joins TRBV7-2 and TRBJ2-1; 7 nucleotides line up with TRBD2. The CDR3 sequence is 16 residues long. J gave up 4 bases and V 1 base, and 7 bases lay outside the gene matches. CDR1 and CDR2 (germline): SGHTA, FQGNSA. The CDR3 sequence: CASSLGLAVVYNEQFF. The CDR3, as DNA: TGTGCCAGCAGCTTAGGTCTAGCGGTAGTTTACAATGAGCAGTTCTTC.

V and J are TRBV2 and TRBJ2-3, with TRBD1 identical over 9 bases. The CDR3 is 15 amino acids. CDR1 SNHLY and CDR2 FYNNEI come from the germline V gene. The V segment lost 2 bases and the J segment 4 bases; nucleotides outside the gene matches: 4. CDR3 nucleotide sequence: TGTGCCAGCAGTGAACTGGGACAGGGTCCAGATACGCAGTATTTT. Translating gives CASSELGQGPDTQYF.